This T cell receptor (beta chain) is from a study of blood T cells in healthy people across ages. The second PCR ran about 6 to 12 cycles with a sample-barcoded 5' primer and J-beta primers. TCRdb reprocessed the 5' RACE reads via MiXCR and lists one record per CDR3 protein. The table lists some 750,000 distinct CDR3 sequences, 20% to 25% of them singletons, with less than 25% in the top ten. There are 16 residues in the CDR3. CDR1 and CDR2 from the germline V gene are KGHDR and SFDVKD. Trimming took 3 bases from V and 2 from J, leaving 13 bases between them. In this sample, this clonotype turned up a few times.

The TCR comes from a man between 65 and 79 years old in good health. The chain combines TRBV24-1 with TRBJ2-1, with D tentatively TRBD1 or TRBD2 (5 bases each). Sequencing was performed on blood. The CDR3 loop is CATSDQGTRAYNEQFF. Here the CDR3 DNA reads TGTGCCACCAGTGATCAAGGGACCAGGGCCTACAATGAGCAGTTCTTC.